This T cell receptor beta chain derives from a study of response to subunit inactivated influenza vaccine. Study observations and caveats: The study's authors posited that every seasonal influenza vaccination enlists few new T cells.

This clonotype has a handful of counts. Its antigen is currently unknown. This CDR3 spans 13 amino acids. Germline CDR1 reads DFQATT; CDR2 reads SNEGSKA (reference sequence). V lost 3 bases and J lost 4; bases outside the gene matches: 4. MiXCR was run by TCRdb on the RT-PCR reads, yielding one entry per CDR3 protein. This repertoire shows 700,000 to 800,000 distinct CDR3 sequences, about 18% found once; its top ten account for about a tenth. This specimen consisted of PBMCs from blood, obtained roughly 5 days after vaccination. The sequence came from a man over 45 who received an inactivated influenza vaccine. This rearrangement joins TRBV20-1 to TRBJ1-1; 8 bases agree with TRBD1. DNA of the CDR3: TGCAGTGCTAGCGAGACAGGGGCCACTGAAGCTTTCTTT. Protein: CSASETGATEAFF.